This T cell receptor (beta chain) was sequenced in a study of blood T cell repertoires in COVID-19. Study-level information: Researchers got acute and convalescent COVID-19 samples from the United States, Italy and Spain. Sample material is recorded as cDNA or gDNA derived from T cells, B-cell-depleted T cells, or PBMCs.

Unmatched junction bases numbered 12, after V lost 9 bases and J lost 1 base. This CDR3 contains 17 residues. The germline V gene encodes CDR1 WNHNN and CDR2 SYGVQD (reference sequence). Authors' processing steps: Reference gene primer amplification yielded estimated nucleated cell counts. Only in-frame clones appear in the TCRdb table, and some are missing; sequencing was by immunoSEQ multiplex PCR. The V and J calls and the clone size are those of that table, but D and trimming were determined from the DNA. The sample carries 90,000 to 150,000 clones, about nine tenths recorded once. The rearrangement joins TRBV10-1 to TRBJ2-1, with 10 positions matching TRBD2. The sample was peripheral blood. The source is a human donor in a cohort sampled during active COVID-19. This chain's CDR3 is CASAPLAGVLSYNEQFF. CDR3 sequence (DNA): TGCGCCAGTGCCCCTCTAGCGGGAGTCCTTTCCTACAATGAGCAGTTCTTC.